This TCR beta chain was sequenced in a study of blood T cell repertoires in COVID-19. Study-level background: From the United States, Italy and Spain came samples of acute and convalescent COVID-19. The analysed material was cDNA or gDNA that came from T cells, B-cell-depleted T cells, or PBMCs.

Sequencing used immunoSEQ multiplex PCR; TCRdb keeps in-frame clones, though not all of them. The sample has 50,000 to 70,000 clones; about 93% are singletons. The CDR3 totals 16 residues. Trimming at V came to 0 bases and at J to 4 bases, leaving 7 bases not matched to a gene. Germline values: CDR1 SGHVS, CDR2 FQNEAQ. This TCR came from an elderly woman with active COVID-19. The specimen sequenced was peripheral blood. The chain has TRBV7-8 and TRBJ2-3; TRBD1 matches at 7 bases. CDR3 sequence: CASSLASVGGADTQYF. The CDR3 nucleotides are TGTGCCAGCAGCTTAGCGTCAGTAGGGGGCGCAGATACGCAGTATTTT.